This TCR beta chain came from a study of vaccination effects on CD4 cells after COVID-19 (dated by TCRdb to between 2021 and 2022). With regard to the full study: Post-vaccine samples across the study were collected a median of 72 days after the second dose, with a range of 14 to 241. SARS-CoV-2 spike-specific CD4+ TCR repertoires from before and after mRNA vaccination were compared in COVID-19 convalescent patients and in infection-naive vaccine recipients. Altogether, around 11 COVID-19 convalescent patients and 4 SARS-CoV-2-naive healthy vaccine recipients made up the full study. Cultures from other donors in the study were sequenced using the Oncomine TCR Beta short-read assay on an Illumina iSeq 100.

On the study overall, not on this receptor specifically: Both infection-induced and vaccine-induced clones contracted markedly at late post-vaccination timepoints, which is consistent with waning T cell responses. In healthy vaccine recipients, vaccine-induced clones were almost all SARS-CoV-2 mono-reactive, with only 1 of 255 being cross-reactive with common cold coronaviruses. Limitations of the study were the small number of convalescent patients and the absence of early post-infection timepoints.

Libraries were built with the immunoSEQ multiplex PCR assay. DNA from the cultured, isolated CD4+ T cells was subjected to TCR beta CDR3 sequencing. On the study's bioinformatics: Non-productive TCR sequences were discarded, and reads were trimmed to the CDR3 region, with only CDR3s of 7 or more amino acids retained. The MANAFEST web app was used to identify antigen-specific clonotypes by comparing expansion in peptide wells with expansion in reference cultures. Positive clones required FDR<0.05 expansion versus reference and all other wells, odds ratio above 5, and frequency above 0.1% in two replicate wells. Cross-reactive clonotypes were defined as significantly expanded in SARS-CoV-2 spike wells and in at least one common cold coronavirus spike condition. CDR3 similarity was assessed by Levenshtein distance using the stringdist R package, and unrooted trees were constructed with ape in R 3.6.1. TCRdb's version of the immuneACCESS table is confined to in-frame rearrangements and falls short of the full clone set. An unresolved V gene accounts for under half of the shortfall where checked; the remainder is of unknown origin. V and J calls and clone size are as listed in that table; D and trimming were resolved from the DNA. A total of tens of thousands of clones appear in this sample, approximately 73% of them only once. Of the sample, around 1.2% is held by the ten largest clones.

Regarding this clone: Its antigen specificity is not known. Per-nucleotide qualities are absent, and no much larger clonotype sits a single base away.

To identify antigen-specific CD4+ T cell clonotypes by their expansion, the ViraFEST assay first stimulated PBMC with viral peptide pools and then applied TCR sequencing. After less than eleven days of culture, CD4+ T cells were isolated with the EasySep CD4+ T cell isolation kit. Each participant got two doses of an mRNA SARS-CoV-2 vaccine, either BNT162b2 or mRNA-1273. None of the healthy vaccine recipients had a prior SARS-CoV-2 infection, which was confirmed by nucleocapsid antibody tests that came back negative both before and after vaccination. Approximately 2 million PBMC per well were cultured in IMDM with around 5% human AB serum, roughly 11 IU/ml IL-2 and gentamicin, plus 10 ug/ml peptides. Half of the culture medium was replaced with fresh IL-2-containing medium on days 3 and 7. Unless noted otherwise, every peptide stimulation condition was cultured in triplicate wells. Using Ficoll-Paque Plus gradient centrifugation, PBMC were separated from whole blood and then either used fresh or cryopreserved at -140C. The overlapping peptide pools covered the spike proteins of SARS-CoV-2 and of the common cold coronaviruses HCoV-NL63, HCoV-OC43 and HCoV-229E. The QIAamp micro DNA kit was used to extract genomic DNA from the cultured CD4+ T cells.

Including cysteine and phenylalanine, the CDR3 has 15 amino acids. Only CDR3 DNA remains: 45 bases, in frame from the first base. From a lookup of the germline V gene, CDR1 and CDR2 are MGHRA and YSYEKL. Trimming removed 4 bases from V and 4 bases from J, leaving 16 bases between the germline ends. Recombination connected TRBV4-1 to TRBJ2-5; the D gene is perhaps TRBD2, on 7 matching bases. Sequenced here: CD4+ T cells from PBMCs cultured with HCoV-229E spike peptides, sampled after COVID-19 vaccination. The sample's cell subset or site label is to be understood as: HCoV-229E spike overlapping peptide pool stimulation. This TCR was sampled from a human donor who received a COVID-19 vaccine. The CDR3 amino acid sequence is: CASSPRGAGGETQYF. The nucleotide sequence reads as follows: TGCGCCAGCAGCCCACGGGGGGCCGGCGGAGAGACCCAGTACTTC.